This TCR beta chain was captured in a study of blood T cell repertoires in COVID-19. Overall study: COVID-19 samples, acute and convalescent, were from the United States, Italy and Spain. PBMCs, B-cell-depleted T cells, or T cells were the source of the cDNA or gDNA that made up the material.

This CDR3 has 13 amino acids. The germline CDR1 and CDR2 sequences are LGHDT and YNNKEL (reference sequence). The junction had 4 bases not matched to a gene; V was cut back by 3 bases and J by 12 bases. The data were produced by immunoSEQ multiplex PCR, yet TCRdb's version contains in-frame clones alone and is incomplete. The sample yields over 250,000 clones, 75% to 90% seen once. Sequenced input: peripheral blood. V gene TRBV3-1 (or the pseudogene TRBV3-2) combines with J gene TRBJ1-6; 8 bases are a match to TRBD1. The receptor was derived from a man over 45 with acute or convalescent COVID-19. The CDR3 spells CASSQTGEGPLHF. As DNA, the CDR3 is TGTGCCAGCAGCCAGACAGGGGAAGGACCCCTCCACTTT.